The 27 T cell receptor beta chains listed next were all sequenced from one sample in a study of T-cell memory formation after mild COVID-19. TCRdb independently ran MiXCR on the 5' RACE reads; one entry per CDR3 protein. Of 350,000 to 500,000 distinct CDR3 sequences in the sample, roughly 18% were seen once. Sequencing used PBMCs or a T cell subset sorted from them (not recorded which). These receptors were taken from a man aged 18 to 30 who had mild COVID-19 (a few samples of this study predate the infection). Cell type and time point are not known.

V usage is TRBV20-1 and J usage is TRBJ2-3; 11 nucleotides line up with TRBD2. The J segment lost 2 bases and the V segment lost 3 bases, leaving 4 bases of the junction unmatched. The germline CDR1 and CDR2 sequences are DFQATT and SNEGSKA (reference sequence). This CDR3 comprises 15 residues. CDR3 sequence: CSARASGGFTDTQYF. DNA of the CDR3: TGCAGTGCTAGGGCTAGCGGGGGGTTCACAGATACGCAGTATTTT.

This clonotype showed up just a few times. The rearrangement joins TRBV29-1 to TRBJ2-7; D possibly uses TRBD1 or TRBD2 (5 bases each). Looked up from germline, CDR1 is SQVTM and CDR2 is ANQGSEA. The V end lost 5 bases, the J end lost 0 bases, and 11 bases lay between the germline ends. The CDR3 totals 13 residues. The chain's CDR3 is CSVRLGDSYEQYF. CDR3 nucleotides: TGCAGCGTTAGGCTGGGGGACTCCTACGAGCAGTACTTC.

This chain joins TRBV4-2 and TRBJ1-2, with TRBD1 as a possible D gene (6 bases). CDR1 LGHNA and CDR2 YNFKEQ come from the germline V gene. Trimming stripped 1 base from V and 5 bases from J, with 11 bases between. The CDR3 has 14 residues. CDR3 loop: CASSQARQVYGYTF. The CDR3, as DNA: TGTGCCAGCAGCCAAGCCCGACAGGTTTATGGCTACACCTTC.

This clonotype was seen a single time. This may arise from a read error, as a much more abundant clone is one base away. The V call is TRBV6-2 or TRBV6-3, the J call TRBJ2-7; TRBD1 agrees at 7 bases. Germline lookup yields CDR1 MNHEY and CDR2 SVGEGT. V dropped 5 bases and J dropped 0; count of bases not matched to a gene: 4. The CDR3 totals 14 residues. The CDR3 loop is CASSKGQSSYEQYV. The CDR3 DNA reads TGTGCCAGCAGTAAGGGACAGAGCTCCTACGAGCAGTACGTC.

V and J are TRBV12-3 or TRBV12-4 and TRBJ1-1; D gene unclear. Trimming took 2 bases from V and 10 from J, leaving 23 bases between them. The CDR3 covers 16 residues. This CDR3 reads CASSLWYRGPGLGAFF. The CDR3, as DNA: TGTGCCAGCAGTTTATGGTATCGTGGGCCCGGACTGGGAGCTTTCTTT.

The V call is TRBV7-2, the J call TRBJ1-2, with 8 bases fitting TRBD1. In germline, CDR1 is SGHTA, CDR2 FQGNSA. The CDR3 sequence is 16 residues long. V gave up 4 bases and J gave up 4 bases; unmatched junction bases: 11. The CDR3 DNA follows: TGTGCCAGCAGCTCCCCGGGACAGGTTCGGGTCTATGGCTACACCTTC. This codes for CASSSPGQVRVYGYTF.

This clonotype was detected many times. The CDR3 coding sequence is TGCGCCAGCAGCCCCTCGAGCGGAACAGATACGCAGTATTTT. It is translated as CASSPSSGTDTQYF. The V gene is TRBV5-1, the J gene TRBJ2-3; D may be TRBD2 (5 bases). From germline, CDR1 is SGHRS and CDR2 YFSETQ. The CDR3 is 14 amino acids. V was trimmed by 4 bases and J by 3 bases, leaving 12 bases between them.

A few counts support this clonotype. The rearrangement uses TRBV12-3 or TRBV12-4 and TRBJ1-1, with D possibly TRBD1 on 5 matching bases. This CDR3 region has 11 residues. V dropped 10 bases and J dropped 7 bases, with 13 bases sitting between them. CDR3: CATQTGIEAFF. The CDR3 bases are TGTGCCACCCAAACAGGAATTGAAGCTTTCTTT.

V and J are TRBV9 and TRBJ2-5; TRBD2 might be the D (6 bases). CDR1 is SGDLS and CDR2 is YYNGEE in the germline V gene. V was trimmed by 0 bases and J by 2 bases, leaving 11 bases between them. This CDR3 contains 15 residues. Written as DNA, the CDR3 is TGTGCCAGCAGCGTAGAAGCGGGCGCTCAAGAGACCCAGTACTTC. Protein: CASSVEAGAQETQYF.

This clonotype was recorded a few times. This sequence joins TRBV6-6 and TRBJ1-2; TRBD1 matches at 7 bases. Trimming removed 2 bases from V and 8 bases from J; junction bases left unmatched: 8. There are 14 residues in the CDR3. CDR1 is MNHNY and CDR2 is SVGAGI in the germline V gene (reference sequence). CDR3 in amino acids: CASSYPRQGGGYTF. The DNA for the CDR3 is TGTGCCAGCAGTTACCCGAGACAGGGTGGCGGCTACACCTTC.

Only one count was recorded for this clonotype. The genes are TRBV28 and TRBJ2-7, with TRBD2 as a possible D gene (6 bases). With 3 bases removed from V and 6 bases from J, the gap between germline ends came to 9 bases. The V gene's germline CDR1 is MDHEN and CDR2 SYDVKM. The CDR3 spans 12 residues. The CDR3 reads CASSFPGVEQYV. The CDR3 DNA sequence: TGTGCCAGCAGTTTCCCGGGGGTCGAGCAGTACGTC.

This clonotype has only a few counts. The chain employs TRBV7-2 and TRBJ2-5; possibly TRBD1 or TRBD2 for D (5 bases each). Trimming took 6 bases from V and 9 from J, leaving 11 bases between them. Germline V gene data show CDR1 as SGHTA and CDR2 as FQGNSA. The CDR3 is made up of 11 amino acids. In DNA form, the CDR3 reads TGTGCCAGCAGGGGGCTGGGGGCCCAGTACTTC. Amino acid sequence: CASRGLGAQYF. The whole variable domain, filled in from reference TRBV7-2 and TRBJ2-5, reads GAGVSQSPSNKVTEKGKDVELRCDPISGHTALYWYRQSLGQGLEFLIYFQGNSAPDKSGLPSDRFSAERTGGSVSTLTIQRTQQEDSAVYLCASRGLGAQYFGPGTRLLVL.

At least ten counts were recorded for this clonotype. This chain uses TRBV7-2 with TRBJ2-4, with 7 bases matching TRBD1. Losses at the gene ends were 1 base for V and 0 bases for J; bases not matched to a gene: 6. Germline V gene sequence: CDR1 SGHTA, CDR2 FQGNSA. The CDR3 spans 17 residues. This CDR3 reads CASSLDLTGAAKNIQYF. The CDR3 DNA reads TGTGCCAGCAGCTTAGACCTCACAGGGGCAGCCAAAAACATTCAGTACTTC.

The chain uses TRBV3-1 and TRBJ2-5; the D gene is possibly TRBD2 (6 bases). The V end lost 4 bases, the J end lost 10 bases, and 13 bases lay between the germline ends. Per the germline V gene, CDR1 is LGHDT and CDR2 is YNNKEL (reference sequence). This CDR3 comprises 12 residues. This CDR3 reads CASSPGSRVQYF. The CDR3 DNA reads TGTGCCAGCAGCCCCGGGAGCAGGGTCCAGTACTTC.

This clonotype was counted many times. The rearrangement links TRBV4-3 to TRBJ1-5; D is unclear. Germline-derived CDR1 and CDR2 are LGHNA and YSLEER. V was cut by 0 bases and J by 7 bases, with 16 bases left in between. The CDR3 loop spans 16 amino acids. The DNA of the CDR3 is TGCGCCAGCAGCCAAGATCTTCCAGGCTATGGCCAGCCCCAGCATTTT. Its protein is CASSQDLPGYGQPQHF.

There are a few counts of this clonotype. The chain uses TRBV30 and TRBJ2-5, with D possibly matching TRBD2 (5 bases). With 2 bases removed from V and 5 bases from J, the gap between germline ends came to 15 bases. Germline lookup yields CDR1 GTSNPN and CDR2 SVGIG (reference sequence). This CDR3 contains 14 residues. The CDR3 sequence: CAWSSIGSAETQYF. The CDR3 DNA reads as TGTGCCTGGAGTTCGATTGGGAGCGCGGAGACCCAGTACTTC.

The chain recombines TRBV6-5 with TRBJ1-2; TRBD1 is a possible D gene (5 bases). Germline CDR1 MNHEY, CDR2 SVGAGI. The V end was cut by 5 bases, the J end by 3 bases, with 19 bases between. The CDR3 length is 16 residues. DNA for the CDR3: TGTGCCAGCAGTACCACCTACAGGCGGGGAGACTATGGCTACACCTTC. It yields the protein CASSTTYRRGDYGYTF.

The chain is built from TRBV27 and TRBJ2-6; TRBD1 might be the D (5 bases). Germline V gene sequence: CDR1 MNHEY, CDR2 SMNVEV (reference sequence). There are 18 residues in the CDR3. Trimming took 5 bases from V and 0 from J, leaving 17 bases between them. Here the CDR3 DNA reads TGTGCCAGCAGTCCCTCGATAGGGGTGCGCTCTGGGGCCAACGTCCTGACTTTC. It encodes CASSPSIGVRSGANVLTF.

This clonotype came up a few times. The chain couples TRBV12-3 or TRBV12-4 to TRBJ2-5; 7 bases fit TRBD2. CDR3 length: 15 residues. J gave up 4 bases and V 6 bases, and 11 bases lay outside the gene matches. The CDR3 nucleotides are TGTGCCAGCAGATTGGGAGCGGGGATGGGAGAGACCCAGTACTTC. Amino acids: CASRLGAGMGETQYF.

This clonotype was seen only a few times. The chain is built from TRBV19 and TRBJ1-6; 9 bases align to TRBD1. Trimming cost V 11 bases and J 7 bases; bases outside gene matches: 9. The germline CDR1 and CDR2 sequences are LNHDA and SQIVND (reference sequence). The CDR3 length is 14 residues. The CDR3 DNA follows: TGTGCCTGCCGGACAGGGGAGAGCAATTCACCCCTCCACTTT. Encoded protein: CACRTGESNSPLHF.

The rearrangement joins TRBV12-3 or TRBV12-4 to TRBJ1-2; the match to TRBD1 covers 9 bases. The CDR3 is 15 residues long. Trimming at V came to 2 bases and at J to 4 bases, leaving 5 bases not matched to a gene. For the CDR3, the DNA is TGTGCCAGCAGTTTACGGACAGGGGCCTTCTATGGCTACACCTTC. Translating it yields CASSLRTGAFYGYTF.

This clonotype was seen more than once but under ten times. The genes are TRBV4-2 and TRBJ1-2; a weak D match, TRBD1 (6 bases). Per the germline V gene, CDR1 is LGHNA and CDR2 is YNFKEQ. V gave up 0 bases and J gave up 4 bases, with 15 bases separating them. The CDR3 covers 16 residues. The CDR3 protein is CASSQDLAADSYGYTF. Here the CDR3 DNA reads TGTGCCAGCAGCCAAGATCTGGCGGCGGACAGCTATGGCTACACCTTC.

The chain carries TRBV7-2 and TRBJ2-5, with a possible D match to TRBD2 (5 bases). V was cut by 0 bases and J by 6 bases, with 11 bases left in between. Germline assignment: CDR1 SGHTA and CDR2 FQGNSA. This CDR3 has 14 residues. The CDR3 reads CASSLAEGVKTQYF. The CDR3 nucleotides read TGTGCCAGCAGCTTAGCTGAGGGTGTGAAGACCCAGTACTTC.

V and J are TRBV19 and TRBJ2-7; D not resolved. V was clipped by 5 bases and J by 0 bases, with 20 bases between them. Germline values: CDR1 LNHDA, CDR2 SQIVND (reference sequence). The CDR3 runs to 17 residues. The CDR3: CASSPQVFKLSSYEQYF. In DNA form, the CDR3 reads TGTGCCAGTAGTCCCCAGGTTTTCAAACTCAGCTCCTACGAGCAGTACTTC.

This clonotype has more than one count but fewer than ten. The chain has TRBV6-5 and TRBJ1-1, with D unresolved. The CDR3 is made up of 13 amino acids. V was clipped by 2 bases and J by 1 base, with 5 bases between them. Germline-derived CDR1 and CDR2 are MNHEY and SVGAGI. This CDR3 reads CASSYERNTEAFF. DNA for the CDR3: TGTGCCAGCAGTTACGAGAGGAACACTGAAGCTTTCTTT.

The V call is TRBV7-8, the J call TRBJ2-1; possible D gene TRBD1, 6 bases. The CDR3 sequence is 15 residues long. Germline CDR1 and CDR2: SGHVS and FQNEAQ. Trimming removed 5 bases at V and 4 bases at J, with 15 bases between. DNA of the CDR3: TGTGCCAGCAGCGCAGCCGGGACACTTTACAATGAGCAGTTCTTC. This encodes CASSAAGTLYNEQFF. Using reference TRBV7-8 and TRBJ2-1 for the parts outside the CDR3, the full variable domain is GAGVSQSPRYKVAKRGQDVALRCDPISGHVSLFWYQQALGQGPEFLTYFQNEAQLDKSGLPSDRFFAERPEGSVSTLKIQRTQQEDSAVYLCASSAAGTLYNEQFFGPGTRLTVL.

V is TRBV4-1 and J is TRBJ2-5; 9 positions agree with TRBD2. The CDR3 contains 17 residues. V was clipped by 1 base and J by 2 bases; unmatched bases: 8. Germline V CDR1 and CDR2: MGHRA, YSYEKL. CDR3 loop: CASSQGRGLAGQETQYF. In nucleotides, the CDR3 is TGCGCCAGCAGCCAAGGCCGGGGTCTAGCGGGGCAAGAGACCCAGTACTTC.